These 9 T cell receptor beta chains share one sample of origin, sequenced in a study of lymphopenia after photon versus proton radiotherapy. The table came from immunoSEQ multiplex PCR; TCRdb's copy has only in-frame clones and leaves some out. The sample consists of approximately 25,000 clones, roughly 90% of them appearing once. The sequences come from peripheral blood, collected from a patient treated with photon-based radiotherapy. The receptors here all came from a man aged 45-65 years with gastric cancer.

The V and J genes are TRBV29-1 and TRBJ2-1; 16 bases align to TRBD2. V dropped 0 bases and J dropped 3; count of bases not matched to a gene: 8. The CDR3 has 19 residues. Germline V CDR1 and CDR2: SQVTM, ANQGSEA. The CDR3 DNA reads as TGCAGCGTTGAAGACCGGGGACTAGCGGGGGGGACTCTCTACAATGAGCAGTTCTTC. Its translation is CSVEDRGLAGGTLYNEQFF.

CDR3 sequence: CASSPGVRHEQFF. Here the CDR3 DNA reads TGTGCCAGCAGTCCCGGAGTTCGGCATGAGCAGTTCTTC. The V and J genes are TRBV27 and TRBJ2-1; D call uncertain. In germline, CDR1 is MNHEY, CDR2 SMNVEV (reference sequence). Trimming stripped 5 bases from V and 8 bases from J, with 13 bases between. The CDR3 has 13 residues.

This clone was detected a few times. The chain has TRBV27 and TRBJ2-4; 8 bases match TRBD1. Germline trimming cut 5 bases from V and 0 bases from J; bases unmatched to any gene: 12. Germline loops: CDR1 MNHEY, CDR2 SMNVEV (reference sequence). The CDR3 is 18 residues long. The CDR3 region is CASSPKYGQGLAKNIQYF. DNA of the CDR3: TGTGCCAGCAGTCCTAAATACGGACAGGGACTAGCCAAAAACATTCAGTACTTC.

This chain joins TRBV12-5 and TRBJ2-2; 11 bases line up with TRBD2. CDR3 length: 17 amino acids. The junction had 5 bases not matched to a gene; V was cut back by 1 base and J by 4 bases. Germline CDR1 is LGHNT and CDR2 is FRNRAP. CDR3: CASGLAALAGGTGELFF. The CDR3 DNA sequence: TGTGCTAGTGGTTTGGCCGCTCTAGCGGGGGGCACCGGGGAGCTGTTTTTT.

The gene calls are TRBV18 and TRBJ2-2; 10 positions match TRBD1. Germline CDR1 and CDR2: KGHSH and LQKENI. The CDR3 totals 16 residues. V gave up 1 base and J gave up 10 bases; unmatched junction bases: 9. In DNA form, the CDR3 reads TGTGCCAGCTCACCACAGGACAGGGGGTCTTCCGAGGAGCTGTTTTTT. Its translation: CASSPQDRGSSEELFF.

The chain combines TRBV11-3 with TRBJ2-5; D tentatively reads TRBD1 or TRBD2 (5 bases each). This CDR3 has 16 residues. V lost 5 bases and J lost 3, with 19 bases in between. The germline V gene has CDR1 SGHNT and CDR2 YENEEA. The CDR3 loop is CASSIGSGANEETQYF. In nucleotides, the CDR3 is TGTGCCAGCAGCATAGGCTCCGGGGCCAACGAAGAGACCCAGTACTTC. Complete variable domain (other parts from reference TRBV11-3 and TRBJ2-5): EAGVVQSPRYKIIEKKQPVAFWCNPISGHNTLYWYLQNLGQGPELLIRYENEEAVDDSQLPKDRFSAERLKGVDSTLKIQPAELGDSAVYLCASSIGSGANEETQYFGPGTRLLVL.

The V call is TRBV7-4, the J call TRBJ1-1, with 8 bases identical to TRBD1. Trimming at V came to 5 bases and at J to 2 bases, leaving 7 bases not matched to a gene. The CDR3 consists of 15 residues. Germline loops: CDR1 SGHVT, CDR2 SQSDAQ. CDR3 in amino acids: CASSPPQGANTEAFF. The CDR3 bases are TGTGCCAGCAGCCCCCCCCAGGGGGCTAACACTGAAGCTTTCTTT.

V is TRBV12-2 and J is TRBJ2-7; the table's TRBD1 call for D was not verified on the DNA. TRBV12-2 is noted as a pseudogene. CDR3 size: 17 residues. Here the CDR3 reads CASRLDIRDTGTNEQYF. CDR3 nucleotide sequence: TGTGCAAGTCGCTTAGACATCCGGGACACAGGGACCAACGAGCAGTACTTC.

J is TRBJ2-5 and V is TRBV2; the match to TRBD2 covers 7 bases. CDR3 length: 13 amino acids. The V gene end was trimmed by 4 bases and the J gene end by 5 bases; junction bases not matched to a gene: 4. The V gene's germline CDR1 is SNHLY and CDR2 FYNNEI. CDR3 nucleotide sequence: TGTGCCAGCAGTGGGGGGGGGATGGAGACCCAGTACTTC. Protein sequence: CASSGGGMETQYF. The complete variable domain, with remaining parts taken from reference TRBV2 and TRBJ2-5, reads EPEVTQTPSHQVTQMGQEVILRCVPISNHLYFYWYRQILGQKVEFLVSFYNNEISEKSEIFDDQFSVERPDGSNFTLKIRSTKLEDSAMYFCASSGGGMETQYFGPGTRLLVL.